This T cell receptor (beta chain) was sequenced in a study of blood T cell repertoires in COVID-19. This CDR3 comprises 15 residues. V dropped 5 bases and J dropped 6; count of bases not matched to a gene: 4. Germline CDR1 and CDR2: SGHNT and YENEEA. TCRdb's table, derived via immunoSEQ multiplex PCR, lists solely in-frame clones and lacks some. The table has roughly 380,000 clones, 89% seen once. The chain links TRBV11-3 to TRBJ2-6; TRBD1 agrees at 10 bases. This clonotype originated in a woman aged 40 to 50 with COVID-19, enrolled during active disease. Sequenced sample: peripheral blood. For the CDR3, the DNA is TGTGCCAGCAGCGCCGGACAGGGGGAGGCCAACGTCCTGACTTTC. Protein sequence: CASSAGQGEANVLTF.